The clone carrying this T cell receptor (beta chain) was observed a few times. What it recognizes is unknown. Using its own MiXCR run on the reads, TCRdb lists one record per CDR3 protein. Among approximately 630,000 distinct CDR3 sequences listed, 24% were seen once. Germline V gene data show CDR1 as KGHDR and CDR2 as SFDVKD. V lost 0 bases to trimming and J lost 10 bases, with 12 bases between them. The CDR3 loop spans 14 amino acids. This entry comes from a study of T cell repertoires in cytomegalovirus infection. Study-wide context: In public TCR beta signatures, there were indications of both CMV infection and matching HLA type.

Study results and limitations: HLA-C-restricted CMV clonotypes gave the most frequent clonotype in two of eight donors. The cumulative frequency of public TCR beta families distinguished individuals who carried CMV together with the relevant HLA.

Sequenced: CD8+ T cells from PBMCs. The sequence derives from a human donor in good health (CMV status not recorded). Some clones in this sample may be carry-over from other donors' samples. This rearrangement joins TRBV24-1 to TRBJ2-1, with D possibly being TRBD2 (7 bases). CDR3 residues: CATSDLEGGLEQFF. The CDR3 DNA follows: TGTGCCACCAGTGATTTGGAGGGGGGGCTAGAGCAGTTCTTC.